Listed here are 6 T cell receptor beta chains from one sample, sequenced in a study of cytomegalovirus exposure and HLA in healthy donors. PCR used 60 Vbeta primers and 13 Jbeta primers. The repertoire was sequenced with immunoSEQ multiplex PCR; TCRdb's copy has only in-frame clones and lacks some. The repertoire holds fewer than 110,000 clones, with more than 80% as singletons. The material sequenced was PBMCs. These receptors all stem from a man aged 25 to 40 in good health and CMV-seronegative.

This chain uses TRBV19 with TRBJ2-7; the match to TRBD1 covers 7 bases. J was trimmed by 2 bases and V by 6 bases; bases with no gene match: 10. CDR3 length: 15 amino acids. Germline CDR1 is LNHDA and CDR2 is SQIVND (reference sequence). Here the CDR3 DNA reads TGTGCCAGTAGATTACAGGGGCAGGGTCCCTACGAGCAGTACTTC. It yields the protein CASRLQGQGPYEQYF.

A few counts support this clone. This rearrangement joins TRBV29-1 to TRBJ1-2, with D hard to call. Trimming cost V 4 bases and J 1 base, with 10 bases left between them. The CDR3 totals 13 residues. CDR1 is SQVTM, CDR2 ANQGSEA, per germline. CDR3 DNA: TGCAGCGTTGGTGGAGAGAGTAACTATGGCTACACCTTC. Its protein is CSVGGESNYGYTF.

This chain connects TRBV19 to TRBJ2-6, with 7 positions matching TRBD1. V trimming: 5 bases; J trimming: 0 bases; junction bases outside the gene matches: 4. The CDR3 has 16 residues. The germline gives CDR1 LNHDA, CDR2 SQIVND (reference sequence). The CDR3 DNA is TGTGCCAGTAGTGGGACAGCCAACTCTGGGGCCAACGTCCTGACTTTC. Translated, it gives CASSGTANSGANVLTF.

The chain has TRBV11-2 and TRBJ1-2; D might be TRBD1 (5 bases). Germline CDR1 reads SGHAT; CDR2 reads FQNNGV. The V and J ends lost 4 bases and 3 bases respectively, with 15 bases between them. The CDR3 extends over 15 amino acids. The DNA of the CDR3 is TGTGCCAGCAGCTCTTCAGGGATAAGTCACTATGGCTACACCTTC. It specifies CASSSSGISHYGYTF. Using reference TRBV11-2 and TRBJ1-2 for the parts outside the CDR3, the full variable domain is EAGVAQSPRYKIIEKRQSVAFWCNPISGHATLYWYQQILGQGPKLLIQFQNNGVVDDSQLPKDRFSAERLKGVDSTLKIQPAKLEDSAVYLCASSSSGISHYGYTFGSGTRLTVV.

The chain couples TRBV7-9 to TRBJ2-3; D may be TRBD2 (6 bases). CDR1 SEHNR and CDR2 FQNEAQ come from the germline V gene (reference sequence). This CDR3 is 14 amino acids long. Trimming left V 2 bases short and J 5 bases short, with 11 bases between. The CDR3, as DNA: TGTGCCAGCAGCTTACGACTAGACTTAGATACGCAGTATTTT. Amino acid sequence: CASSLRLDLDTQYF.

This sequence joins TRBV4-2 and TRBJ1-1; no reliable D call. This CDR3 contains 16 residues. Germline V gene data show CDR1 as LGHNA and CDR2 as YNFKEQ. The V gene lost 0 bases and the J gene lost 4 bases, with 15 bases spanning the gap. For the CDR3, the DNA is TGTGCCAGCAGCCAAGAAGGGCCCGGGAGCGGCACTGAAGCTTTCTTT. It encodes CASSQEGPGSGTEAFF.